This is a list of T cell receptor beta chains from one sample in a study of blood T cell repertoires in COVID-19. The repertoire was sequenced with immunoSEQ multiplex PCR; TCRdb's copy has only in-frame clones and lacks some. The repertoire holds 350,000 to 450,000 clones, with roughly 84% as singletons. Sequenced: PBMCs or T cells enriched from blood (not recorded which). The source of these receptors is a woman aged 18-29 years who had been exposed to COVID-19. The CDR3 runs from the conserved cysteine through the conserved F or W. A D gene is named only where the DNA matches it firmly. Rows may omit the clone size; those that give it use once, few, many or a size class.

TRBV7-2	TRBJ2-7	.	.	TGTGCCAGCAGCCTCCAGACAGACTACGAGCAGTACTTC	CASSLQTDYEQYF
TRBV5-6	TRBJ1-2	TRBD1	once	TGTGCCAGCAGCTATGGGTCGACAGGGGTAACTGATGGCTACACCTTC	CASSYGSTGVTDGYTF
TRBV5-1	TRBJ2-1	.	.	TGCGCCAGCAGCTTGGTCGTACCAGGGGGGACTGCAGGGGAGCGGTTCTTC	CASSLVVPGGTAGERFF
TRBV7-9	TRBJ2-3	TRBD2	.	TGTGCCAGCAGCTTATCGTTAGCGGGTAACACAGATACGCAGTATTTT	CASSLSLAGNTDTQYF
TRBV7-9	TRBJ1-6	TRBD1	.	TGTGCCAGCAGCCCCGGACAGGGTTTTAATTCACCCCTCCACTTT	CASSPGQGFNSPLHF
TRBV18	TRBJ1-2	.	.	TGTGCCAGCTCACCACCTGCAGGGAACTATGGCTACACCTTC	CASSPPAGNYGYTF
TRBV18	TRBJ1-3	.	.	TGTGCCAGCTCCCAGACCGGGACACGATTCTCTGGAAACACCATATATTTT	CASSQTGTRFSGNTIYF
TRBV7-6	TRBJ2-7	.	.	TGTGCCAGCAGCGCGTACGAGCAGTACTTC	CASSAYEQYF
TRBV6-2/TRBV6-3	TRBJ2-5	TRBD1	few	TGTGCCAGCAGTTTATCCGGGACAGCCAAAGAGACCCAGTACTTC	CASSLSGTAKETQYF
TRBV14	TRBJ2-3	TRBD2	.	TGTGCCAGCAGCCAGAGGGCGGGAGCGGTACGGGATACGCAGTATTTT	CASSQRAGAVRDTQYF
TRBV28	TRBJ1-3	.	.	TGTGCCAGCAGTTTATTGTTCGCAGGGGGAAACACCATATATTTT	CASSLLFAGGNTIYF
TRBV6-5	TRBJ2-2	TRBD2	.	TGTGCCTCCCTAGCGGGAGTATCCGGGGAGCTGTTTTTT	CASLAGVSGELFF
TRBV3-1/TRBV3-2	TRBJ2-7	TRBD2	.	TGTGCCAGCAGCCGGACCATGGGCGGGGGACGCTACGAGCAGTACTTC	CASSRTMGGGRYEQYF
TRBV3-1/TRBV3-2	TRBJ1-2	TRBD1	.	TGTGCCAGCAAGTTGACAGGGGATGACTATGGCTACACCTTC	CASKLTGDDYGYTF
TRBV7-3	TRBJ2-1	TRBD1	.	TGTGCCAGCAGCTTTCTACAGGGGACCTACAATGAGCAGTTCTTC	CASSFLQGTYNEQFF
TRBV21-1	TRBJ1-1	.	few	TGTGCCAGCAGCAATCTGGGCTGTGATGCTTTCTTT	CASSNLGCDAFF
TRBV3-1/TRBV3-2	TRBJ2-7	TRBD1	once	TGTGCCAGCAGCCAAGTAGGGGGAGGACAGGGCAGGGGCGAGCAGTACTTC	CASSQVGGGQGRGEQYF
TRBV4-1	TRBJ1-2	TRBD1	.	TGCGCCAGCAGCGAGGGGGCTGACTACACCTTC	CASSEGADYTF
TRBV7-9	TRBJ2-3	TRBD2	.	TGTGCCAGCAGCCCGGGGGCGGGGGGTACGCAGTATTTT	CASSPGAGGTQYF
TRBV5-1	TRBJ2-7	TRBD1	.	TGCGCCAGCAGCTCCGGGACAGGGTTTTACGAGCAGTACTTC	CASSSGTGFYEQYF
TRBV5-6	TRBJ1-3	.	.	TGTGCCAGCAGCTTGGCCAGTCCAGGAAACACCATATATTTT	CASSLASPGNTIYF
TRBV18	TRBJ2-3	.	.	TGTGCCAGCTCACCCCGGGGCACAGATACGCAGTATTTT	CASSPRGTDTQYF
TRBV19	TRBJ2-1	TRBD1	.	TGTGCCAGTAGTATAAATCTGGACAGGGCATCGGATGAGCAGTTCTTC	CASSINLDRASDEQFF
TRBV3-1/TRBV3-2	TRBJ2-7	TRBD1	.	TGTGCCAGCAGCCAGGCCGGGACAGCCTACGAGCAGTACTTC	CASSQAGTAYEQYF
TRBV19	TRBJ1-3	TRBD1	.	TGTGCCAGTATGACAGGGGCTGGAAACACCATATATTTT	CASMTGAGNTIYF
TRBV19	TRBJ2-2	TRBD1	few	TGTCCGGAATGGACAGGCTATAACACCGGGGAGCTGTTTTTT	CPEWTGYNTGELFF
TRBV11-3	TRBJ2-3	.	.	TGTGCCAGCAGCTTAGGAGAGGGATTTGGTGGGGGGGCCACAGATACGCAGTATTTT	CASSLGEGFGGGATDTQYF
TRBV30	TRBJ2-3	TRBD2	.	TGTGCCTGGACCCTAGCGGGGGTAGCAGATACGCAGTATTTT	CAWTLAGVADTQYF
TRBV2	TRBJ1-6	TRBD1	.	TGTGCCAGCAGTGGGGCCGGGACAGGGAATTCACCCCTCCACTTT	CASSGAGTGNSPLHF
TRBV10-3	TRBJ1-5	.	.	TGTGCCACCCGCGATGGGGGCTATCAGCCCCAGCATTTT	CATRDGGYQPQHF
TRBV28	TRBJ1-6	.	.	TGTGCCAGCAGTTTACCTCGGCAGGGGTTAAATTCACCCCTCCACTTT	CASSLPRQGLNSPLHF
TRBV19	TRBJ1-6	TRBD1	.	TGTGCCAGTAGTCGGACAGGGGTTAATTCACCCCTCCACTTT	CASSRTGVNSPLHF
TRBV2	TRBJ1-5	.	.	TGTGCCAGCAGTGAACAGGGATATAGCAATCAGCCCCAGCATTTT	CASSEQGYSNQPQHF
TRBV5-6	TRBJ2-7	TRBD1	.	TGTGCCAGCAGCTTTTTACAGGGGGGATCTTACGAGCAGTACTTC	CASSFLQGGSYEQYF
TRBV28	TRBJ1-3	TRBD1	.	TGTGCCAGCAGTTTATCGGCAGGGGGCGGAAACACCATATATTTT	CASSLSAGGGNTIYF
TRBV28	TRBJ2-3	.	.	TGTGCCAGCAGTTCCCCCCGTGGGGCTAACACAGATACGCAGTATTTT	CASSSPRGANTDTQYF
TRBV29-1	TRBJ2-3	.	.	TGCAGCGGGGGCTTAGGCACAGATACGCAGTATTTT	CSGGLGTDTQYF
TRBV19	TRBJ1-2	.	once	TGTGCCAGTAGTGCGGGAACAAAGTATGGCTACACCTTC	CASSAGTKYGYTF
TRBV7-9	TRBJ1-4	TRBD1	.	TGTGCCAGCAGCTGGGGGGACAGGGGCCCTGAAAAACTGTTTTTT	CASSWGDRGPEKLFF
TRBV7-6	TRBJ1-1	.	.	TGTGCCAGCAGCTTAGCCCTTATGCCGGACAGCATAAACACTGAAGCTTTCTTT	CASSLALMPDSINTEAFF
TRBV28	TRBJ1-5	.	.	TGTGCCAGCAGTTTACTTGGGGGCGGCAATCAGCCCCAGCATTTT	CASSLLGGGNQPQHF
TRBV7-9	TRBJ2-7	TRBD1	.	TGTGCCAGCAGCCCAAGACCTCCGGGACAGGGGAGGTACGAGCAGTACTTC	CASSPRPPGQGRYEQYF
TRBV21-1	TRBJ2-2	.	.	TGTGCCAGCGTGAGGTTTGCAGGGGACCCAAGGACCGGGGAGCTGTTTTTT	CASVRFAGDPRTGELFF
TRBV9	TRBJ2-1	TRBD2	.	TGTGCCAGCAGCGCCCCTAGCGGGGGGGCCTACAATGAGCAGTTCTTC	CASSAPSGGAYNEQFF
TRBV7-2	TRBJ1-5	TRBD1	.	TGTGCCAGCAGCCCAGGGCGGGACAGGGGCGGCCGGAGCAATCAGCCCCAGCATTTT	CASSPGRDRGGRSNQPQHF